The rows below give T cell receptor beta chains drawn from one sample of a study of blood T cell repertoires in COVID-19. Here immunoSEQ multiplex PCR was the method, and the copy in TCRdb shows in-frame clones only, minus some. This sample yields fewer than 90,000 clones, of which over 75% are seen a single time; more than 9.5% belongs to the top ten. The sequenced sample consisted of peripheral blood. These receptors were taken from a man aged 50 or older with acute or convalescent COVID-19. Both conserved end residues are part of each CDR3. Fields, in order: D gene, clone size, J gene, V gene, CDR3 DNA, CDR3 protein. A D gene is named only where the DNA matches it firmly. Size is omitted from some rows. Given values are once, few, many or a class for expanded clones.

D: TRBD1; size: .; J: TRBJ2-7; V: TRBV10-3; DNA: TGTGCCACCACACAACTGACAGGGTACGAGCAGTACTTC; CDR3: CATTQLTGYEQYF
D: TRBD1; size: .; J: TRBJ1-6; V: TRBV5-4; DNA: TGTGCCAGCAGCATCGACCGGGACAGGAATTCACCCCTCCACTTT; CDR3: CASSIDRDRNSPLHF
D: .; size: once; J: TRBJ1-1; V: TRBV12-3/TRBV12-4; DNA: TGTGCCAGCACCTCCTCAGTAAACACTGAAGCTTTCTTT; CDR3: CASTSSVNTEAFF
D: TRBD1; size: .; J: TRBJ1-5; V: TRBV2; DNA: TGTGCCAGCAGAGTTGAGGGGGCCGAAAATCAGCCCCAGCATTTT; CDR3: CASRVEGAENQPQHF
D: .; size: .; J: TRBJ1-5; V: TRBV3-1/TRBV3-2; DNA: TGTGCCAGCAGCCAAGGAGCAGGGTGGAATCAGCCCCAGCATTTT; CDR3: CASSQGAGWNQPQHF
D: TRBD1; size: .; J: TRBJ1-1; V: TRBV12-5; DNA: TGTGCTAGTGGTTTCTTTTTACCAGTTACAGGGGGCTGGACTGAAGCTTTCTTT; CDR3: CASGFFLPVTGGWTEAFF
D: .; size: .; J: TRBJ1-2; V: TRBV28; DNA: TGTGCCAGCACCCCCTACGTAGAGCTTGATGGCTACACCTTC; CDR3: CASTPYVELDGYTF
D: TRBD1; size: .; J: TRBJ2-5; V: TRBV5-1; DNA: TGCGCCAGCAAACCGGCATACAGGGGACAAGAGACCCAGTACTTC; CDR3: CASKPAYRGQETQYF
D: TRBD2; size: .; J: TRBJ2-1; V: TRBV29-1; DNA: TGCAGCGTTGAAGAAGGGCAGCGGGGCTACAATGAGCAGTTCTTC; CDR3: CSVEEGQRGYNEQFF
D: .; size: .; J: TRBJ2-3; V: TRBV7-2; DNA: TGTGCCAGCAGCTCCACAGGGACCACAGATACGCAGTATTTT; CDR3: CASSSTGTTDTQYF
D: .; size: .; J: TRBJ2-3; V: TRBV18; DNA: TGTGCCAGCTCACTAGGGACTGTGGCAGATACGCAGTATTTT; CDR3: CASSLGTVADTQYF
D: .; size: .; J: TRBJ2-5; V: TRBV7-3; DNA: TGTGCCAGCAGCTTAGGATCTCCCAGGGAGGCCCAGTACTTC; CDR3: CASSLGSPREAQYF
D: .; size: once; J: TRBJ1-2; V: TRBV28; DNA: TGTGCCAGCGTTGACTACTATGGCTACACCTTC; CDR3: CASVDYYGYTF
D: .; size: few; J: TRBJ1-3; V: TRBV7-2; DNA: TGTGCCAGCAGCTTAGGCAGGGTATCTGGAAACACCATATATTTT; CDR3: CASSLGRVSGNTIYF
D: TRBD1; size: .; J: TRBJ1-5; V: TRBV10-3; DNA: TGTGCCATCAGTGAAGGGACAGGGGGGATCAATCAGCCCCAGCATTTT; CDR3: CAISEGTGGINQPQHF
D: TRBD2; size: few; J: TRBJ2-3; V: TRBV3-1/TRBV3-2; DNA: TGTGCCAGCAGTCCCGGGACTATCACAGATACGCAGTATTTT; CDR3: CASSPGTITDTQYF
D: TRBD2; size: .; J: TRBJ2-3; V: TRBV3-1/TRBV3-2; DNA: TGTGCCAGCAGCCTAGCGGGGGGCACAGATACGCAGTATTTT; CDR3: CASSLAGGTDTQYF
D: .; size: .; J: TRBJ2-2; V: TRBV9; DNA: TGTGCCAGCAGCCGTAGAGCGCAATCGAACACCGGGGAGCTGTTTTTT; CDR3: CASSRRAQSNTGELFF
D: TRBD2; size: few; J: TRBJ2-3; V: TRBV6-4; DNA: TGTGCCAGCAGTGCTGGGCGGGGGGCGGCCACAGATACGCAGTATTTT; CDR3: CASSAGRGAATDTQYF
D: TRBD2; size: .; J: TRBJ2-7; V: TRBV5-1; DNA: TGCGCCAGCAGCTCTAGCGGTAGCTCCTACGAGCAGTACTTC; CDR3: CASSSSGSSYEQYF
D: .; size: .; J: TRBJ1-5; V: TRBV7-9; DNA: TGTGCCAGCAGCTCCCTCAATCAGCCCCAGCATTTT; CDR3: CASSSLNQPQHF
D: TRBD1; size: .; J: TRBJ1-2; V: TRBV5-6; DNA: TGTGCCAGCAGCACGGGACAGCTCACTCTCAGCTTTAGCTACACCTTC; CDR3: CASSTGQLTLSFSYTF
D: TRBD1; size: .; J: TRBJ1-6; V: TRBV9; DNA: TGTGCCAGCAGCCCTGGGACAGGGGGGGGTTATAATTCACCCCTCCACTTT; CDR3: CASSPGTGGGYNSPLHF
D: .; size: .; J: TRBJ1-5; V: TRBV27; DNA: TGTGCCATCCAGATCAAGAAGCGGCCCCAGCATTTT; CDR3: CAIQIKKRPQHF
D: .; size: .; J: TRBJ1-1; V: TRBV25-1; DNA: TGTGCCAGCAGTGAACGCCGGGACACTGAAGCTTTCTTT; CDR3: CASSERRDTEAFF
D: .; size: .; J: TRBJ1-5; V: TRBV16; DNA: TGTGCCAGCAGCCAATTTGGGGGGGATGATCAGCCCCAGCATTTT; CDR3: CASSQFGGDDQPQHF
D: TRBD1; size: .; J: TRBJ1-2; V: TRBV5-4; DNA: TGTGCCAGCAGCTTAAAGGGGGCCGACTATGGCTACACCTTC; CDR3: CASSLKGADYGYTF
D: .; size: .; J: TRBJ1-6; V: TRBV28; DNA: TGTGCCAGCAGTTTGGGAGGGAGCTCCTATAATTCACCCCTCCACTTT; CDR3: CASSLGGSSYNSPLHF
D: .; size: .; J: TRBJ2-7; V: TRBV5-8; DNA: TGTGCCAGCAGCTGGCAGGGTGAGCAGTACTTC; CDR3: CASSWQGEQYF
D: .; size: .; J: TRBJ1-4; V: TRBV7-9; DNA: TGTGCCAGCTCCTTTGTCCGGGTTGAAAAACTGTTTTTT; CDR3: CASSFVRVEKLFF
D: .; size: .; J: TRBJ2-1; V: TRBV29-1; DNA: TGCAGCGTGAGGACTCCAAGCTCCTACAATGAGCAGTTCTTC; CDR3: CSVRTPSSYNEQFF
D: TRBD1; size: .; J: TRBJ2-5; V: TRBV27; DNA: TGTGCCAGCAGTCCCTGGACAGGGGAAGAGACCCAGTACTTC; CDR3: CASSPWTGEETQYF
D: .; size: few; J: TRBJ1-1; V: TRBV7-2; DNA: TGTGCCAGCAGCCCTACGGGGGGGTACACTGAAGCTTTCTTT; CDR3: CASSPTGGYTEAFF
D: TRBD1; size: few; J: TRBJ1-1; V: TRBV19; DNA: TGTGCCAGTAGTATAAGGGGGCGAAAGAACACTGAAGCTTTCTTT; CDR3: CASSIRGRKNTEAFF
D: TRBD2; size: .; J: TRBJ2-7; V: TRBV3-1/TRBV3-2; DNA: TGTGCCAGCAGCCATACAGCGGGAGGGTCCTACGAGCAGTACTTC; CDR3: CASSHTAGGSYEQYF
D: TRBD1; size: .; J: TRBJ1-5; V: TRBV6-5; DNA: TGTGCCAGCCGACAGGGGGGTCAGCCCCAGCATTTT; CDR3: CASRQGGQPQHF
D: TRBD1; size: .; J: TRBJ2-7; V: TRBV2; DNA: TGTGCCAGCAGGGGGGGGACAGGGAATTTCCACGAGCAGTACTTC; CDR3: CASRGGTGNFHEQYF
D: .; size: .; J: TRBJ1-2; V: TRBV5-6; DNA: TGTGCCAGTTTACCCGGACAGCAGACTAACTATGGCTACACCTTC; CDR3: CASLPGQQTNYGYTF
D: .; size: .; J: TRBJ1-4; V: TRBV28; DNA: TGTGCCAGCAGCCAGTGGGGGGGCGAAAAACTGTTTTTT; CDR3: CASSQWGGEKLFF
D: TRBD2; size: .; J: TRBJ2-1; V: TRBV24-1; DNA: TGTGCCACCAGTGACCCGGGGAGACTAGCGGGATTGGATCCCAGTGAGCAGTTCTTC; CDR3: CATSDPGRLAGLDPSEQFF
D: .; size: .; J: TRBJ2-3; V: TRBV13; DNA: TGTGCCAGCAGCTTACAGGGTAGCACAGATACGCAGTATTTT; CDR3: CASSLQGSTDTQYF
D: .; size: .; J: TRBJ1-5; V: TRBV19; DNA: TGTGCCAGTAGTATAGGAGGGGGGGATCAGCCCCAGCATTTT; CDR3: CASSIGGGDQPQHF
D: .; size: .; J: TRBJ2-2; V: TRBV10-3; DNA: TGTGCCATCAGTGAGTCATTACAGGCGAACACCGGGGAGCTGTTTTTT; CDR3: CAISESLQANTGELFF
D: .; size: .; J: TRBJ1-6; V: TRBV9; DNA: TGTGCCAGCAGCACAGGACCGAGCCTCTCCTATAATTCACCCCTCCACTTT; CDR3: CASSTGPSLSYNSPLHF
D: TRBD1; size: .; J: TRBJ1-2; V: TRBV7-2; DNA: TGTGCCAGCAGCTTCGGGACAGGCCTACCCTATGGCTACACCTTC; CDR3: CASSFGTGLPYGYTF
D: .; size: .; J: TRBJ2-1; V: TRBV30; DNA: TGTGCCTGGAGTGTACTTAGCGTAAATGAGCAGTTCTTC; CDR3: CAWSVLSVNEQFF
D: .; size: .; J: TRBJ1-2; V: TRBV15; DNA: TGTGCCACCAGCAGAGATCGGGGGGATGGCTACACCTTC; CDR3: CATSRDRGDGYTF
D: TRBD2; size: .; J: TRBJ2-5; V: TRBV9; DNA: TGTGCCAGCAGCGTAGATGGGAGGACTAGCAACCAAGAGACCCAGTACTTC; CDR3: CASSVDGRTSNQETQYF
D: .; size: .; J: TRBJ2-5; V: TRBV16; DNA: TGTGCCAGCAGCCAATCGGGAGGGGGAGAGACCCAGTACTTC; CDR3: CASSQSGGGETQYF
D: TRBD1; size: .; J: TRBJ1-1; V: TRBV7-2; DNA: TGTGCCAGCAGCTTAGCAGATACGGGACAGGCGAACACTGAAGCTTTCTTT; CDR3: CASSLADTGQANTEAFF